A selection of T cell receptor beta chains follows, all from one sample in a study of monozygotic twins with cystic fibrosis. Using immunoSEQ multiplex PCR, the repertoire was profiled, and TCRdb retains in-frame clones only, with some absent. The sample lists approximately 24,000 clones; more than 75% were seen once. The sample taken for sequencing was blood. Source of these receptors: a woman aged 25-40 years with cystic fibrosis. Both conserved end residues are part of each CDR3. The D gene is left open where the match is weak. A row's size may be missing; if present it is once, few, many or a size class.

j_gene	v_gene	d_gene	abundance	CDR3aa	CDR3nt
TRBJ1-2	TRBV6-1	TRBD1	NA	CASSDRTGELNYGYTF	TGTGCCAGCAGTGACCGGACAGGAGAATTGAACTATGGCTACACCTTC
TRBJ1-2	TRBV6-5	NA	NA	CASSYPEGGYTF	TGTGCCAGCAGTTACCCCGAGGGTGGCTACACCTTC
TRBJ1-2	TRBV5-8	NA	NA	CASSRRVVYGYTF	TGTGCCAGCAGCCGACGTGTGGTCTATGGCTACACCTTC
TRBJ1-1	TRBV5-1	TRBD1	NA	CASSLGDRAADTEAFF	TGCGCCAGCAGCTTAGGGGACAGGGCCGCGGACACTGAAGCTTTCTTT
TRBJ2-2	TRBV10-1	TRBD1	once	CASTEGTGGTGELFF	TGCGCCAGCACCGAGGGGACAGGGGGGACCGGGGAGCTGTTTTTT
TRBJ1-2	TRBV13	NA	NA	CASSLGTGTFNYGYTF	TGTGCCAGCAGCTTAGGAACCGGGACATTTAACTATGGCTACACCTTC
TRBJ2-1	TRBV2	NA	NA	CASSEALAVTYNEQFF	TGTGCCAGCAGTGAAGCGTTGGCAGTTACATACAATGAGCAGTTCTTC
TRBJ2-5	TRBV18	NA	once	CASSGPGGLQETQYF	TGTGCCAGCTCGGGACCGGGGGGCCTTCAAGAGACCCAGTACTTC
TRBJ1-3	TRBV6-1	NA	NA	CASSPLGGFNTIYF	TGTGCCAGCAGTCCCCTCGGAGGGTTCAACACCATATATTTT
TRBJ2-3	TRBV9	TRBD2	NA	CASSVGDYSRDTQYF	TGTGCCAGCAGCGTAGGGGACTACTCCCGAGATACGCAGTATTTT
TRBJ2-1	TRBV18	TRBD2	NA	CASSGTSGGPTHNEQFF	TGTGCCAGCTCAGGGACTAGCGGGGGACCAACCCACAATGAGCAGTTCTTC
TRBJ2-7	TRBV28	TRBD1	NA	CASSSVLTGVQAYEQYF	TGTGCCAGCAGTTCGGTACTGACAGGGGTTCAGGCCTACGAGCAGTACTTC
TRBJ2-5	TRBV5-6	NA	NA	CASSPYRETQYF	TGTGCCAGCAGCCCTTATAGAGAGACCCAGTACTTC
TRBJ2-1	TRBV5-6	TRBD2	NA	CASSPSGTSGGALREQFF	TGTGCCAGCAGCCCGTCCGGGACTAGCGGGGGGGCGCTCAGGGAGCAGTTCTTC
TRBJ2-1	TRBV11-3	TRBD2	NA	CASSLRLAYEQFF	TGTGCCAGCAGCTTAAGACTAGCTTATGAGCAGTTCTTC
TRBJ1-6	TRBV18	NA	NA	CASSPGQLNSPLHF	TGTGCCAGCTCACCAGGACAGTTGAATTCACCCCTCCACTTT
TRBJ1-3	TRBV4-3	NA	NA	CASSQSGPLSGNTIYF	TGCGCCAGCAGCCAATCCGGACCCCTTTCTGGAAACACCATATATTTT
TRBJ1-2	TRBV20-1	NA	NA	CSAVANYGYTF	TGCAGTGCGGTCGCTAACTATGGCTACACCTTC
TRBJ1-1	TRBV7-9	TRBD1	NA	CASSFGQGARAEAFF	TGTGCCAGCAGTTTTGGTCAGGGGGCGAGGGCTGAAGCTTTCTTT
TRBJ2-1	TRBV4-1	TRBD2	NA	CASSFLTSGPNEQFF	TGCGCCAGCAGCTTCTTAACTAGCGGGCCGAATGAGCAGTTCTTC
TRBJ2-7	TRBV27	TRBD1	NA	CASRDTWTGIYEQYF	TGTGCCAGCAGGGATACCTGGACAGGGATCTACGAGCAGTACTTC
TRBJ1-4	TRBV7-6	NA	once	CASSPTTGKLFF	TGTGCCAGCAGCCCAACTACCGGAAAACTGTTTTTT
TRBJ1-4	TRBV18	TRBD1	NA	CASSYSPGTGNEGDTNEKLFF	TGTGCCAGCTCCTACTCTCCCGGGACAGGGAATGAAGGTGATACTAATGAAAAACTGTTTTTT
TRBJ1-2	TRBV7-9	NA	NA	CASSLTQYGYTF	TGTGCCAGCAGCTTAACCCAGTATGGCTACACCTTC
TRBJ2-7	TRBV9	TRBD1	NA	CASSATGTGGVEQYF	TGTGCCAGCAGTGCTACCGGGACAGGGGGCGTCGAGCAGTACTTC
TRBJ1-2	TRBV28	NA	once	CSVGGLGYGYTF	TGTAGCGTGGGGGGCCTGGGGTATGGCTACACCTTC
TRBJ2-5	TRBV6-1	TRBD1	NA	CASSEWGQGQETQYF	TGTGCCAGCAGTGAATGGGGACAGGGTCAAGAGACCCAGTACTTC
TRBJ2-7	TRBV14	TRBD2	NA	CASSQGGTGTNPYEQYF	TGTGCCAGCAGCCAAGGGGGAACCGGGACTAATCCCTACGAGCAGTACTTC
TRBJ1-1	TRBV14	NA	NA	CASSQKANTEAFF	TGTGCCAGCAGCCAAAAGGCGAACACTGAAGCTTTCTTT
TRBJ1-2	TRBV29-1	NA	NA	CSVTFPGFGYTF	TGCAGCGTAACATTCCCAGGGTTTGGCTACACCTTC
TRBJ2-1	TRBV9	TRBD2	NA	CASSAGLADHNEQFF	TGTGCCAGCAGCGCGGGACTAGCAGATCACAATGAGCAGTTCTTC
TRBJ1-1	TRBV27	TRBD1	NA	CASSLSYRGEAFF	TGTGCCAGCAGTTTATCCTACAGGGGTGAAGCTTTCTTT
TRBJ2-4	TRBV28	TRBD1	NA	CASSIQGAVAKNIQYF	TGTGCCAGCAGTATACAGGGGGCGGTAGCCAAAAACATTCAGTACTTC
TRBJ2-3	TRBV4-1	TRBD2	NA	CASSQVQGGADTQYF	TGCGCCAGCAGCCAAGTGCAGGGAGGGGCAGATACGCAGTATTTT
TRBJ1-2	TRBV19	NA	NA	CASSSQGGEANYGYTF	TGTGCCAGTAGTTCCCAGGGAGGCGAAGCTAACTATGGCTACACCTTC
TRBJ2-5	TRBV19	TRBD2	NA	CASRPFGERGEETQYF	TGTGCCAGTAGGCCCTTCGGCGAGCGGGGGGAAGAGACCCAGTACTTC
TRBJ2-1	TRBV6-5	NA	NA	CASSYSIGDLYNEQFF	TGTGCCAGCAGTTACTCGATAGGGGACCTATACAATGAGCAGTTCTTC
TRBJ1-2	TRBV11-3	NA	NA	CASLLLANYGYTF	TGTGCCAGCCTTCTATTAGCTAACTATGGCTACACCTTC
TRBJ1-4	TRBV5-1	TRBD1	NA	CASSPDRVEKLFF	TGCGCCAGCAGTCCGGACAGGGTTGAAAAACTGTTTTTT
TRBJ2-1	TRBV25-1	TRBD2	NA	CASSQLAGGQFF	TGTGCCAGCAGTCAACTAGCGGGGGGGCAGTTCTTC
TRBJ2-7	TRBV19	NA	NA	CASSLRGGEQYF	TGTGCCAGTAGTCTCCGAGGAGGCGAGCAGTACTTC
TRBJ2-3	TRBV10-3	TRBD2	NA	CAISESRGGTDTQYF	TGTGCCATCAGTGAGTCGCGGGGGGGCACAGATACGCAGTATTTT
TRBJ1-5	TRBV19	TRBD1	NA	CASSARGLSTYTPQHF	TGTGCCAGTAGTGCTAGGGGGCTTTCGACGTACACGCCCCAGCATTTT
TRBJ1-2	TRBV5-5	NA	few	CASSASFRAREDYGYTF	TGTGCCAGCAGCGCTTCCTTCCGGGCTAGAGAGGACTATGGCTACACCTTC
TRBJ2-7	TRBV4-3	NA	NA	CASSQRRGDEQYF	TGCGCCAGCAGCCAGCGGAGGGGAGACGAGCAGTACTTC
TRBJ1-3	TRBV5-6	TRBD1	NA	CASSVRGPGNTIYF	TGTGCCAGCAGCGTCAGGGGGCCTGGAAACACCATATATTTT
TRBJ2-5	TRBV6-6	NA	NA	CATSRMAGQRGETQYF	TGTGCCACCAGCAGGATGGCAGGACAACGGGGAGAGACCCAGTACTTC
TRBJ1-6	TRBV7-2	NA	NA	CASSLETARGALHF	TGTGCCAGCAGCTTAGAGACAGCCCGTGGGGCCCTCCACTTT